The rows below give T cell receptor beta chains drawn from one sample of a study of control samples from healthy donors and cancer patients. Only in-frame clones appear in the TCRdb table, and some are missing; sequencing was by immunoSEQ multiplex PCR. This repertoire shows some 79,000 clones, approximately 91% found once; its top ten account for approximately 7%. Sequencing was carried out using blood. The source of these receptors is a man aged 45-60 years in good health. Each CDR3 is given with its conserved first and last residue. The D gene is left open where the match is weak. Clone size appears in some rows only: once, few, many, or a class for an expanded clone.

clone_size: -
d_call: TRBD1
v_call: TRBV19
j_call: TRBJ1-5
cdr3_nt: TGTGCCAGTAGTTCTACAGGGGACAATCAGCCCCAGCATTTT
cdr3_aa: CASSSTGDNQPQHF

clone_size: -
d_call: -
v_call: TRBV18
j_call: TRBJ1-5
cdr3_nt: TGTGCCAGCTCACCTCGACAGGAGAGGAAGGCTTTTTCGGATCAGCCCCAGCATTTT
cdr3_aa: CASSPRQERKAFSDQPQHF

clone_size: -
d_call: -
v_call: TRBV19
j_call: TRBJ1-5
cdr3_nt: TGTGCCAGTAGCGAGACAGGAGATAATCAGCCCCAGCATTTT
cdr3_aa: CASSETGDNQPQHF

clone_size: -
d_call: -
v_call: TRBV24-1
j_call: TRBJ2-5
cdr3_nt: TGTGCCACCAGTGATCCCGTCGGGAATACCGAAGAGACCCAGTACTTC
cdr3_aa: CATSDPVGNTEETQYF

clone_size: -
d_call: -
v_call: TRBV5-1
j_call: TRBJ1-1
cdr3_nt: TGCGCCAGCAGCTTGTCGGCTTGGGCCCTGAACACTGAAGCTTTCTTT
cdr3_aa: CASSLSAWALNTEAFF

clone_size: few
d_call: -
v_call: TRBV7-2
j_call: TRBJ2-6
cdr3_nt: TGTGCCAGCAGCCCTCGGACATCCGGGGCCAACGTCCTGACTTTC
cdr3_aa: CASSPRTSGANVLTF

clone_size: -
d_call: -
v_call: TRBV5-1
j_call: TRBJ2-5
cdr3_nt: TGCGCCAGCAGCTCCCAGACCCGGGGTGAGACCCAGTACTTC
cdr3_aa: CASSSQTRGETQYF

clone_size: -
d_call: TRBD2
v_call: TRBV6-6
j_call: TRBJ2-5
cdr3_nt: TGTGCCAGCAGTAGTGTTAGCGGGGGGGCCAGGGAGACCCAGTACTTC
cdr3_aa: CASSSVSGGARETQYF

clone_size: -
d_call: TRBD2
v_call: TRBV6-5
j_call: TRBJ2-1
cdr3_nt: TGTGCCAGCAGGAGGGACGGGGGGACTGAGCAGTTCTTC
cdr3_aa: CASRRDGGTEQFF

clone_size: -
d_call: -
v_call: TRBV18
j_call: TRBJ2-7
cdr3_nt: TGTGCCAGCTCACCGGAACGGGGGCAGGGCTACGAGCAGTACTTC
cdr3_aa: CASSPERGQGYEQYF

clone_size: -
d_call: -
v_call: TRBV19
j_call: TRBJ1-1
cdr3_nt: TGTGCCAGTAGTATTCCAGTTTCGAACACTGAAGCTTTCTTT
cdr3_aa: CASSIPVSNTEAFF